These 20 T cell receptor beta chains were sequenced from one sample in a study of blood T cell repertoires in COVID-19. The data were produced by immunoSEQ multiplex PCR, yet TCRdb's version contains in-frame clones alone and is incomplete. The repertoire holds 310,000 or so clones, with approximately 86% as singletons. The sample was peripheral blood. These receptors all come from an older man with acute or convalescent COVID-19.

V gene TRBV27 combines with J gene TRBJ2-2; D uncertain. Trimming took 0 bases from V and 1 from J, leaving 12 bases between them. Per germline, CDR1 MNHEY and CDR2 SMNVEV (reference sequence). This CDR3 comprises 17 residues. The CDR3 here is CASSLSGRPQNTGELFF. CDR3 nucleotides: TGTGCCAGCAGTTTATCGGGCAGACCCCAGAACACCGGGGAGCTGTTTTTT.

The rearrangement uses TRBV6-6 and TRBJ2-2, with 10 bases that match TRBD1. Unmatched junction bases numbered 6, after V lost 8 bases and J lost 3 bases. The length of the CDR3 is 15 residues. Germline V gives CDR1 MNHNY, CDR2 SVGAGI (reference sequence). This chain's CDR3 is CASGRDRGYTGELFF. Written as DNA, the CDR3 is TGTGCCAGCGGGAGGGACAGGGGTTACACCGGGGAGCTGTTTTTT.

The CDR3 DNA follows: TGTGCCAGCATGCGGGGGGCCACCGGGGAGCTGTTTTTT. This encodes CASMRGATGELFF. This chain joins TRBV6-5 and TRBJ2-2; 8 nucleotides agree with TRBD2. The CDR3 spans 13 residues. Trimming removed 7 bases from V and 4 bases from J; junction bases left unmatched: 2. CDR1 MNHEY and CDR2 SVGAGI come from the germline V gene.

V gene TRBV19 combines with J gene TRBJ2-7; 7 nucleotides match TRBD1. CDR1 LNHDA and CDR2 SQIVND come from the germline V gene (reference sequence). Unmatched junction bases numbered 3, after V lost 6 bases and J lost 1 base. CDR3 length: 13 residues. In nucleotides, the CDR3 is TGTGCCAGTAGGAGGGACAGATCCTACGAGCAGTACTTC. This codes for CASRRDRSYEQYF.

The chain is built from TRBV7-9 and TRBJ2-5; no clear D gene. Germline lookup yields CDR1 SEHNR and CDR2 FQNEAQ (reference sequence). This CDR3 has 14 amino acids. V was cut by 1 base and J by 4 bases, with 10 bases left in between. The CDR3 sequence: CASSLDSVRETQYF. CDR3 nucleotides: TGTGCCAGCAGCTTAGACAGTGTACGAGAGACCCAGTACTTC.

The rearrangement joins TRBV9 to TRBJ1-1; D is possibly TRBD1 (6 bases). Germline V lookup: CDR1 SGDLS, CDR2 YYNGEE. Trimming pared 3 bases from V and 1 base from J, leaving 7 bases between. The CDR3 is 13 residues long. CDR3 region: CASSEQGNTEAFF. CDR3 coding DNA: TGTGCCAGCAGCGAACAGGGGAACACTGAAGCTTTCTTT.

The V and J genes are TRBV11-2 and TRBJ2-3, with 7 bases matching TRBD2. The CDR3 has 17 amino acids. Looked up from germline, CDR1 is SGHAT and CDR2 is FQNNGV. J was trimmed by 0 bases and V by 2 bases; bases with no gene match: 8. CDR3 sequence reads: CASSLYFSGYSTDTQYF. The CDR3 DNA reads as TGTGCCAGCAGCTTATATTTTAGCGGGTATAGCACAGATACGCAGTATTTT.

Only one count was recorded for this clone. The rearrangement uses TRBV25-1 and TRBJ2-5; TRBD2 is a possible D gene (6 bases). Trimming cost V 2 bases and J 5 bases, with 12 bases left between them. CDR1 is MGHDK and CDR2 is SYGVNS in the germline V gene. The CDR3 covers 14 residues. This CDR3 reads CASSEGGSWETQYF. The CDR3 nucleotides are TGTGCCAGCAGTGAAGGGGGGTCCTGGGAGACCCAGTACTTC.

The chain has TRBV11-2 and TRBJ2-7; D uncertain. CDR1 and CDR2 (germline): SGHAT, FQNNGV. This CDR3 contains 14 residues. Trimming stripped 5 bases from V and 4 bases from J, with 15 bases between. The DNA of the CDR3 is TGTGCCAGCAGCCCCAACAGACGAGAATACGAGCAGTACTTC. This sequence encodes CASSPNRREYEQYF.

The gene calls are TRBV28 and TRBJ1-6; 9 bases are a match to TRBD1. CDR1 is MDHEN and CDR2 is SYDVKM in the germline V gene. The ends lost 6 bases at V and 5 bases at J; junction bases unmatched: 8. The CDR3 is made up of 16 amino acids. The CDR3 bases are TGTGCCAGCAGACGTCCGGGACAGGGAAATAATTCACCCCTCCACTTT. It specifies CASRRPGQGNNSPLHF.

This sequence joins TRBV12-3 or TRBV12-4 and TRBJ1-1; D ambiguous. V lost 5 bases and J 4 bases, leaving 11 bases between the germline ends. CDR3 length: 13 amino acids. CDR3 DNA: TGTGCCAGCAGTCCGAGTGTCGGCACTGAAGCTTTCTTT. Amino acids: CASSPSVGTEAFF.

The chain combines TRBV2 with TRBJ2-3; the match to TRBD1 covers 7 bases. The V gene end was trimmed by 11 bases and the J gene end by 6 bases; junction bases not matched to a gene: 5. Germline assignment: CDR1 SNHLY and CDR2 FYNNEI. The CDR3 is made up of 11 amino acids. The CDR3 DNA is TGTGCCGGCCAGGGACAGGATACGCAGTATTTT. This gives the protein CAGQGQDTQYF.

The rearrangement joins TRBV5-6 to TRBJ1-1; a weak D match, TRBD1 (5 bases). V shed 1 base and J shed 6 bases, with 16 bases lying between them. There are 15 residues in the CDR3. The germline gives CDR1 SGHDT, CDR2 YYEEEE. In DNA form, the CDR3 reads TGTGCCAGCAGCTTGTATTGGGGGGGTTTTGCTGAAGCTTTCTTT. It codes for CASSLYWGGFAEAFF.

This clone was detected once. The genes are TRBV7-8 and TRBJ1-3; D is uncertain. The CDR3 runs 12 residues. CDR1 and CDR2 from the germline V gene are SGHVS and FQNEAQ. The V gene lost 5 bases and the J gene lost 4 bases, with 6 bases spanning the gap. The CDR3 here is CASSLSGNTIYF. CDR3 coding DNA: TGTGCCAGCAGCCTGAGCGGAAACACCATATATTTT.

V gene TRBV4-1 combines with J gene TRBJ2-6; 7 bases are a match to TRBD1. The germline V gene has CDR1 MGHRA and CDR2 YSYEKL. This CDR3 is 18 amino acids long. With 0 bases clipped from V and 0 bases from J, the junction kept 5 bases outside the gene matches. The chain's CDR3 is CASSQDRTGGSGANVLTF. The CDR3 DNA follows: TGCGCCAGCAGCCAAGATCGGACAGGAGGCTCTGGGGCCAACGTCCTGACTTTC.

This clone was observed a few times. CDR3 in amino acids: CASSQVGDRGYTF. The CDR3 DNA reads TGTGCCAGCAGCCAAGTTGGAGATCGAGGCTACACCTTC. V is TRBV4-2 and J is TRBJ1-2; no firm D call. There are 13 residues in the CDR3. V dropped 1 base and J dropped 8 bases, with 11 bases sitting between them. CDR1 is LGHNA, CDR2 YNFKEQ, per germline.

The rearrangement joins TRBV19 to TRBJ1-2; D is uncertain. The V and J ends lost 6 bases and 5 bases respectively, with 16 bases between them. The CDR3 runs 14 residues. Per the germline V gene, CDR1 is LNHDA and CDR2 is SQIVND (reference sequence). In nucleotides, the CDR3 is TGTGCCAGTAGACTGCGCCCTGGAGGTTATGGCTACACCTTC. It translates to CASRLRPGGYGYTF.

The gene calls are TRBV6-6 and TRBJ1-5; D remains unclear. This CDR3 comprises 14 residues. Germline V gene lookup returns CDR1 MNHNY and CDR2 SVGAGI (reference sequence). V was clipped by 0 bases and J by 5 bases, with 8 bases between them. Written as DNA, the CDR3 is TGTGCCAGCAGTTACTCGGAGAGATATCAGCCCCAGCATTTT. Amino acid sequence: CASSYSERYQPQHF.

The chain recombines TRBV10-2 with TRBJ2-7; 9 bases match TRBD1. Germline assignment: CDR1 WSHSY and CDR2 SAAADI. With V trimmed by 5 bases and J by 0 bases, 11 bases remained unmatched. The CDR3 is made up of 17 amino acids. This chain's CDR3 is CASSPGTGKGTSYEQYF. The CDR3 DNA follows: TGCGCCAGCAGTCCCGGGACAGGGAAGGGGACCTCCTACGAGCAGTACTTC.

This clone occurred once. CDR3 bases: TGTGCCTGGAGTCCCCTTACCAGGGTACACTACGAGCAGTACTTC. Translating it yields CAWSPLTRVHYEQYF. The chain carries TRBV30 and TRBJ2-7, with D possibly TRBD1 on 5 matching bases. Germline V gene sequence: CDR1 GTSNPN, CDR2 SVGIG (reference sequence). The length of the CDR3 is 15 residues. With 2 bases removed from V and 3 bases from J, the gap between germline ends came to 17 bases.